The rows below give T cell receptor beta chains drawn from one sample of a study of blood T cells in healthy people across ages. MiXCR was run by TCRdb on the 5' RACE reads, yielding one entry per CDR3 protein. Of 1.2 million to 1.5 million distinct CDR3 sequences in the sample, 55% to 75% were seen once. Sequenced input: blood. The receptor source for this set is a young man in good health. Each CDR3 is given with its conserved first and last residue. The order of the fields is D gene, V gene, J gene, clone size, CDR3 protein, CDR3 DNA. The D gene is left open where the match is weak. Size tells how often a clone was seen (once, few, many) or the class of an expanded clone, and some rows leave it out.

D: -
V: TRBV7-2
J: TRBJ1-4
size: few
CDR3: CASSRNEKLFF
DNA: TGTGCCAGCAGCCGTAATGAAAAACTGTTTTTT

D: TRBD1
V: TRBV5-1
J: TRBJ1-6
size: few
CDR3: CASSSGTGAEDSPLHF
DNA: TGCGCCAGCAGCTCCGGGACAGGGGCTGAAGATTCACCCCTCCACTTT

D: -
V: TRBV20-1
J: TRBJ2-5
size: -
CDR3: CSARQTRETQYF
DNA: TGCAGTGCTAGACAAACTCGAGAGACCCAGTACTTC

D: -
V: TRBV7-6
J: TRBJ2-7
size: -
CDR3: CASSLEGTLHEQYF
DNA: TGTGCCAGCAGCTTAGAAGGGACTCTCCACGAGCAGTACTTC

D: TRBD1
V: TRBV7-2
J: TRBJ1-2
size: few
CDR3: CASSLVRQGANYGYTF
DNA: TGTGCCAGCAGCTTAGTTCGACAGGGGGCTAACTATGGCTACACCTTC

D: -
V: TRBV28
J: TRBJ1-1
size: -
CDR3: CASTDLNTEAFF
DNA: TGTGCCAGCACAGATTTGAACACTGAAGCTTTCTTT

D: -
V: TRBV5-1
J: TRBJ2-3
size: -
CDR3: CASSMATGHTQYF
DNA: TGCGCCAGCAGCATGGCGACAGGTCATACGCAGTATTTT

D: -
V: TRBV6-6
J: TRBJ1-6
size: few
CDR3: CASSLGTSSSPLHF
DNA: TGTGCCAGCAGTTTGGGGACCAGTAGTTCACCCCTCCACTTT

D: TRBD2
V: TRBV4-3
J: TRBJ2-1
size: few
CDR3: CASSQDLRASGDTEQFF
DNA: TGCGCCAGCAGCCAAGATTTAAGGGCTAGCGGGGATACAGAGCAGTTCTTC

D: TRBD1
V: TRBV10-3
J: TRBJ2-7
size: once
CDR3: CAIGQGALYEQYF
DNA: TGTGCCATTGGACAGGGGGCGTTGTACGAGCAGTACTTC

D: -
V: TRBV7-7
J: TRBJ2-7
size: few
CDR3: CAAYLNSGRYEQYF
DNA: TGTGCCGCTTACCTGAATAGCGGTCGATACGAGCAGTACTTC

D: TRBD2
V: TRBV6-5
J: TRBJ2-7
size: -
CDR3: CASSPGLAEYEQYF
DNA: TGTGCCAGCAGCCCGGGACTAGCGGAGTACGAGCAGTACTTC

D: -
V: TRBV4-3
J: TRBJ2-5
size: -
CDR3: CASSQDMTSETQYF
DNA: TGCGCCAGCAGCCAAGATATGACTTCGGAGACCCAGTACTTC

D: -
V: TRBV20-1
J: TRBJ2-7
size: -
CDR3: CSARQVGEQYF
DNA: TGCAGTGCTAGACAGGTCGGTGAGCAGTACTTC

D: -
V: TRBV5-1
J: TRBJ2-3
size: -
CDR3: CASSLFPGAEDTQYF
DNA: TGCGCCAGCAGCTTGTTCCCGGGGGCCGAAGATACGCAGTATTTT

D: -
V: TRBV25-1
J: TRBJ2-5
size: -
CDR3: CASSEYLGSETQYF
DNA: TGTGCCAGCAGTGAATATTTAGGGTCTGAGACCCAGTACTTC

D: -
V: TRBV12-3/TRBV12-4
J: TRBJ1-5
size: -
CDR3: CASSLAGSGQPQHF
DNA: TGTGCCAGCAGTTTAGCAGGATCGGGTCAGCCCCAGCATTTT

D: -
V: TRBV28
J: TRBJ1-1
size: -
CDR3: CASSPDSSVTEAFF
DNA: TGTGCCAGCAGCCCGGACAGTTCAGTGACTGAAGCTTTCTTT

D: -
V: TRBV27
J: TRBJ1-2
size: few
CDR3: CASSFNMNNYGYTF
DNA: TGTGCCAGCAGTTTCAACATGAATAACTATGGCTACACCTTC

D: TRBD2
V: TRBV7-6
J: TRBJ2-1
size: -
CDR3: CASSIAGGLNEQFF
DNA: TGTGCCAGCAGTATAGCGGGGGGTCTTAATGAGCAGTTCTTC

D: -
V: TRBV12-3/TRBV12-4
J: TRBJ2-3
size: -
CDR3: CASSLGRVSTDTQYF
DNA: TGTGCCAGCAGTTTAGGAAGGGTTAGCACAGATACGCAGTATTTT